The subject of this entry is one TCR beta chain. Its antigen is not known. Within the sample, other DNA sequences also encode this same CDR3. This record belongs to a study of T cell clones after liver transplantation. On the study more broadly: TCRbeta sequencing after a pre-transplant mixed lymphocyte reaction identified graft-donor-reactive clones, later tracked in post-transplant blood. Three of eight recipients were HCV-positive; others had non-autoimmune, non-viral indications. Draws occurred before transplant, before withdrawal, and after complete or failed withdrawal. General study results and limits: In 5 of 8 subjects, circulating graft-donor-reactive CD4 TCRbeta sequences fell significantly after transplant.

V dropped 6 bases and J dropped 10; count of bases not matched to a gene: 13. Germline CDR1 MDHEN, CDR2 SYDVKM. The CDR3 has 15 residues. Here immunoSEQ multiplex PCR was the method, and the copy in TCRdb shows in-frame clones only, minus some. The sample has around 19,000 clones, roughly 88% seen once. This receptor was taken from a human donor who received a liver transplant. This sample comprised CD8+ T cells from blood, obtained before liver transplant. This sequence joins TRBV28 and TRBJ1-5, with 9 bases aligning to TRBD1. CDR3 sequence reads: CASSLGQGFRQPQHF. As DNA, the CDR3 is TGTGCCAGCAGCCTAGGACAGGGGTTTCGTCAACCCCAGCATTTT.